These 7 T cell receptor beta chains share one sample of origin, sequenced in a study of Ad26.COV2.S vaccination and SARS-CoV-2 variants. Treatment described: about 20 received Ad26.COV2.S at low or high dose, single or two shots; 5 received placebo; per-sample allocation not given. On day 63 after the first injection, vaccine and placebo recipients gave samples. Using immunoSEQ multiplex PCR, the repertoire was profiled, and TCRdb retains in-frame clones only, with some absent. Of roughly 400,000 clones listed, less than 95% were seen once; the top ten hold under 4.5%. The input for sequencing was peripheral blood, taken in a trial of Ad26.COV2.S vaccine versus placebo. These receptor sequences come from a person between 18 and 65 years old who received the Ad26.COV2.S COVID-19 vaccine or a placebo.

This chain links TRBV5-4 with TRBJ1-2; the D gene is possibly TRBD1 (5 bases). The V end lost 0 bases, the J end lost 9 bases, and 21 bases lay between the germline ends. The CDR3 spans 16 residues. Per germline, CDR1 SGHNT and CDR2 YYREEE (reference sequence). The CDR3 sequence is CASSLGGLGGEVRYTF. The CDR3 coding sequence is TGTGCCAGCAGCTTGGGGGGACTCGGGGGAGAAGTGCGCTACACCTTC.

CDR3 sequence: CASSGGGRSNQPQHF. For the CDR3, the DNA is TGTGCCAGCAGTGGAGGGGGGCGAAGCAATCAGCCCCAGCATTTT. The V call is TRBV2, the J call TRBJ1-5; perhaps TRBD1 as D (6 bases). CDR3 size: 15 residues. Germline lookup yields CDR1 SNHLY and CDR2 FYNNEI. V lost 4 bases, J lost 1 base, and 11 bases lay in between.

The chain uses TRBV18 and TRBJ2-2; a weak D match, TRBD1 (5 bases). The CDR3 consists of 14 residues. Trimming removed 4 bases from V and 3 bases from J, with 9 bases in between. Germline lookup yields CDR1 KGHSH and CDR2 LQKENI. As DNA, the CDR3 is TGTGCCAGCTCACTAGGGGTGGACACCGGGGAGCTGTTTTTT. It specifies CASSLGVDTGELFF.

The CDR3 spells CASSQDHSPSSYNEQFF. In DNA form, the CDR3 reads TGCGCCAGCAGCCAAGACCACAGCCCGAGCTCCTACAATGAGCAGTTCTTC. The V call is TRBV4-1, the J call TRBJ2-1; no clear D gene. This CDR3 comprises 17 residues. The germline V gene has CDR1 MGHRA and CDR2 YSYEKL. V was cut by 0 bases and J by 0 bases, with 12 bases left in between.

The count of this clone is one. The CDR3 loop reads CSASWTSGYNEQFF. Here the CDR3 DNA reads TGCAGTGCTAGTTGGACTAGCGGATACAATGAGCAGTTCTTC. The chain recombines TRBV20-1 with TRBJ2-1; 10 bases match TRBD2. CDR3 length equals 14 residues. The J segment lost 4 bases and the V segment lost 3 bases, leaving 3 bases of the junction unmatched. Germline assignment: CDR1 DFQATT and CDR2 SNEGSKA (reference sequence).

The chain has TRBV2 and TRBJ1-1; D is unresolved. Trimming left V 6 bases short and J 3 bases short, with 8 bases between. The CDR3 spans 12 residues. Germline lookup yields CDR1 SNHLY and CDR2 FYNNEI. CDR3 region: CASREDYTEAFF. In nucleotides, the CDR3 is TGTGCCAGCAGAGAGGACTACACTGAAGCTTTCTTT.

In nucleotides, the CDR3 is TGTGCCAGCAGTGAGGCAGGGATGGAGACCCAGTACTTC. The encoded protein is CASSEAGMETQYF. This chain links TRBV2 with TRBJ2-5; D is perhaps TRBD1 (5 bases). The CDR3 totals 13 residues. Germline CDR1 SNHLY, CDR2 FYNNEI. With 3 bases removed from V and 5 bases from J, the gap between germline ends came to 10 bases.